These T cell receptor beta chains were read from a single sample in a study of CD8 T cells in ankylosing spondylitis. TCRdb re-derived calls from the 5' RACE reads in MiXCR, one entry per CDR3 protein. The sample lists about 220,000 distinct CDR3 sequences, about 10% occurring once. The sample comprised blood, either unsorted or a sorted T cell fraction (not recorded which). The receptors here all came from a male donor with ankylosing spondylitis or in good health (not recorded which). Each CDR3 is given with its conserved first and last residue. A D gene is named only where the DNA matches it firmly. Size tells how often a clone was seen (once, few, many) or the class of an expanded clone, and some rows leave it out.

j_call,d_call,clone_size,v_call,cdr3_nt,cdr3_aa
TRBJ1-1,NA,NA,TRBV7-2,TGTGCCAGCAGCTTAGGACAGCTAGGCAACACTGAAGCTTTCTTT,CASSLGQLGNTEAFF
TRBJ2-2,TRBD2,many,TRBV12-3/TRBV12-4,TGTGCCAGCAGTAGAGGAGCGGGGTTGAACACCGGGGAGCTGTTTTTT,CASSRGAGLNTGELFF
TRBJ2-1,NA,many,TRBV7-2,TGTGCCAGCAGCTTCGGCTACGGCAATGAGCAGTTCTTC,CASSFGYGNEQFF
TRBJ2-7,TRBD1,NA,TRBV5-5,TGTGCCAGCAGCTTGTTCCCGCAGGGGGTCAGCTCCTACAAGCAGTACTTC,CASSLFPQGVSSYKQYF
TRBJ1-2,TRBD1,many,TRBV20-1,TGCAGTGCTAGAGATTGGGCAGGGGGGGGCTACACCTTC,CSARDWAGGGYTF
TRBJ2-1,NA,NA,TRBV7-6,TGTGCCAGCAGCCCTCCACTCCAAGTTATGGTCTTC,CASSPPLQVMVF
TRBJ1-1,TRBD1,many,TRBV29-1,TGCAGCGTACATACGACAGGGGGCACTGAAGCTTTCTTT,CSVHTTGGTEAFF
TRBJ2-3,NA,NA,TRBV21-1,TGTGCCAGCTGTAGGAGGGGGGGCCCTAGCACAGATACGCAGTATTTT,CASCRRGGPSTDTQYF
TRBJ2-3,TRBD2,NA,TRBV11-3,TGTGCCAGCAGCTCCCTAGCGGGGGGGCCAGGTACGCAGTATTTT,CASSSLAGGPGTQYF
TRBJ2-5,TRBD1,NA,TRBV7-3,TGTGCCAGCAGCAAGGGTCCGGGACAGGGGGCTCAGGATCAAGAGACCCAGTACTTC,CASSKGPGQGAQDQETQYF
TRBJ2-7,TRBD1,many,TRBV5-1,TGCGCCAGCAGCTTCGGGACAGTACCCTACGAGCAGTACTTC,CASSFGTVPYEQYF
TRBJ1-2,NA,NA,TRBV24-1,TGTGCCACCAGTGGAGAGGGAACAGATGGCTACACCTTC,CATSGEGTDGYTF
TRBJ2-5,TRBD1,NA,TRBV10-3,TGTGCCATCAGTGTGACAGGGGCCACGGGTTTCCAAGAGACCCAGTACTTC,CAISVTGATGFQETQYF
TRBJ2-4,NA,NA,TRBV11-3,TGTGCCAGCAGCTCTCGGACAAACCCTCTAGCCAAAAACATTCAGTACTTC,CASSSRTNPLAKNIQYF
TRBJ2-4,NA,many,TRBV7-3,TGTGCCAGCAGCTTATCGGTCGGGGGTGCAGACATTCAGTACTTC,CASSLSVGGADIQYF
TRBJ1-1,NA,many,TRBV5-1,TGCGCCAGCAGCTTGGGATCAGGTGAAGCTTTCTTT,CASSLGSGEAFF
TRBJ1-2,TRBD1,many,TRBV7-2,TGTGCCAGCAGCTTCCTGACAGGGGGCGACTATGGCTACACCTTC,CASSFLTGGDYGYTF
TRBJ2-1,NA,NA,TRBV14,TGTGCCAGCAGCCAAGAGTGGGGGACTGGGAGCTCCTACAATGAGCAGTTCTTC,CASSQEWGTGSSYNEQFF
TRBJ2-3,NA,NA,TRBV5-1,TGCGCCAGCAGGCCCCAAACTTCAAGCACAGATACGCAGTATTTT,CASRPQTSSTDTQYF